What follows are 18 T cell receptor beta chains derived from one specimen sequenced in a study of early T cells in non-severe SARS-CoV-2 infection. TCRdb recomputed calls from the 5' RACE reads with MiXCR, one row per CDR3 protein. The table records tens of thousands of distinct CDR3 sequences, roughly 5.7% of them present only once. Sequencing used whole blood. The receptors here all came from an adult who was a healthcare worker with PCR-confirmed SARS-CoV-2 infection or an uninfected control (not recorded which).

This clonotype occurred a few times. The chain joins TRBV20-1 to TRBJ1-6, with 7 positions matching TRBD1. The CDR3 spans 16 residues. In germline, CDR1 is DFQATT, CDR2 SNEGSKA (reference sequence). With 1 base clipped from V and 2 bases from J, the junction kept 5 bases outside the gene matches. CDR3 sequence: CSARAGQEPYNSPLHF. DNA for the CDR3: TGCAGTGCTAGAGCCGGACAGGAACCCTATAATTCACCCCTCCACTTT.

The sample holds many counts of this clonotype. This chain links TRBV27 with TRBJ2-5; unclear D gene. The CDR3 totals 16 residues. Trimming shortened V by 0 bases and J by 1 base, and 12 bases separated the two germline ends. The germline V gene encodes CDR1 MNHEY and CDR2 SMNVEV (reference sequence). The CDR3 nucleotides read TGTGCCAGCAGTTTATCTATCAATCTGGGCCAAGAGACCCAGTACTTC. Amino acids: CASSLSINLGQETQYF.

Only a few counts were recorded for this clonotype. The V gene is TRBV12-3 or TRBV12-4, the J gene TRBJ1-1; D perhaps matches TRBD1 (5 bases). V dropped 5 bases and J dropped 11 bases, with 12 bases sitting between them. CDR3 length: 11 amino acids. The CDR3 sequence: CASSLRGSAFF. In nucleotides, the CDR3 is TGTGCCAGCAGTCTGAGGGGTAGCGCTTTCTTT.

The table lists this clonotype with many counts. The chain is built from TRBV20-1 and TRBJ1-5, with TRBD1 matching 10 bases. The CDR3 covers 18 residues. From germline, CDR1 is DFQATT and CDR2 SNEGSKA (reference sequence). With V trimmed by 6 bases and J by 2 bases, 16 bases remained unmatched. CDR3 in DNA: TGCAGTGCCACGACAGGGGGACAGGGGAATTGGGGCAATCAGCCCCAGCATTTT. This sequence encodes CSATTGGQGNWGNQPQHF.

There are many counts of this clonotype. V is TRBV30 and J is TRBJ1-5, with TRBD1 as a possible D gene (6 bases). Looked up from germline, CDR1 is GTSNPN and CDR2 is SVGIG (reference sequence). This CDR3 has 15 amino acids. The V and J ends lost 4 bases and 7 bases respectively, with 20 bases between them. In DNA form, the CDR3 reads TGTGCCTGGACCTCCAAAGGGGGATCGGGGCAGCCCCAGCATTTT. As protein: CAWTSKGGSGQPQHF.

V gene TRBV5-1 combines with J gene TRBJ1-1, with D tentatively TRBD1 (5 bases). Trimming took 3 bases from V and 12 from J, leaving 18 bases between them. The CDR3 has 13 amino acids. The germline V gene encodes CDR1 SGHRS and CDR2 YFSETQ. CDR3 coding DNA: TGCGCCAGCAGCTCCGGGACGGGTCCAGGATCTTTCTTT. It encodes CASSSGTGPGSFF.

The genes are TRBV4-2 and TRBJ2-5; 10 bases align to TRBD2. The trim removed 0 bases at V and 4 bases at J, leaving 5 bases unmatched. The CDR3 consists of 16 residues. The V gene's germline CDR1 is LGHNA and CDR2 YNFKEQ. The CDR3 DNA is TGTGCCAGCAGCCAAGATCCCCTAGCGGGGGCAGAGACCCAGTACTTC. It is translated as CASSQDPLAGAETQYF.

Written as DNA, the CDR3 is TGTGCCAGCAAGGACGGGGGCTGGAGCGTCTACAATGAGCAGTTCTTC. Translation: CASKDGGWSVYNEQFF. The chain is built from TRBV6-2 or TRBV6-3 and TRBJ2-1, with D possibly called TRBD1 or TRBD2 (6 bases each). V gave up 7 bases and J gave up 3 bases, with 19 bases separating them. The CDR3 has 16 amino acids. Germline V gene sequence: CDR1 MNHEY, CDR2 SVGEGT.

This clonotype was seen at least ten times. The J gene is TRBJ1-1, the V gene TRBV18; TRBD1 agrees at 7 bases. Germline V CDR1 and CDR2: KGHSH, LQKENI. The CDR3 is 16 residues long. The V segment lost 2 bases and the J segment 2 bases; nucleotides outside the gene matches: 8. In DNA, the CDR3 is TGTGCCAGCTCACCAAAGATTTCAGGGGGAAACACTGAAGCTTTCTTT. This codes for CASSPKISGGNTEAFF.

This chain uses TRBV7-9 with TRBJ1-1; D call uncertain. Germline V lookup: CDR1 SEHNR, CDR2 FQNEAQ (reference sequence). V lost 5 bases to trimming and J lost 1 base, with 8 bases between them. The length of the CDR3 is 13 residues. CDR3 in amino acids: CASSQEGNTEAFF. DNA for the CDR3: TGTGCCAGCAGCCAAGAGGGGAACACTGAAGCTTTCTTT.

This clonotype was counted ten times or more. The V gene is TRBV27, the J gene TRBJ2-5; 7 bases line up with TRBD2. Losses at the gene ends were 4 bases for V and 2 bases for J; bases not matched to a gene: 1. This CDR3 has 13 amino acids. Germline V gene lookup returns CDR1 MNHEY and CDR2 SMNVEV (reference sequence). Here the CDR3 DNA reads TGTGCCAGCAGTTGGGGGGGACAAGAGACCCAGTACTTC. Translation: CASSWGGQETQYF.

This clonotype has at least ten counts. The chain links TRBV7-9 to TRBJ2-5; 9 positions match TRBD2. V shed 1 base, J shed 2 bases, and the junction held 5 bases outside the gene matches. This CDR3 region has 16 residues. Per germline, CDR1 SEHNR and CDR2 FQNEAQ (reference sequence). The CDR3 coding sequence is TGTGCCAGCAGCTTAGGGGCTAGCGGGGAACAAGAGACCCAGTACTTC. Translation gives CASSLGASGEQETQYF.

This clonotype was observed many times. The chain recombines TRBV20-1 with TRBJ1-5; possibly TRBD1 for D (6 bases). The ends were cut back, 6 bases at V and 4 bases at J, with 16 bases in the middle. The germline V gene encodes CDR1 DFQATT and CDR2 SNEGSKA (reference sequence). The CDR3 consists of 14 residues. In DNA, the CDR3 is TGCAGTGCCCAGGGGTCCATGAGGAATCAGCCCCAGCATTTT. Translated, it gives CSAQGSMRNQPQHF.

In the case of this clonotype: The junction departs from the called germline gene at one end, perhaps through a read error. The chain couples TRBV2 to TRBJ2-3, with 8 bases that match TRBD2. In germline, CDR1 is SNHLY, CDR2 FYNNEI. This CDR3 region has 14 residues. In nucleotides, the CDR3 is TGTGCCAGCCGCGGACGGGGGGGCGTGGATAAGCAGTATTTT. Encoded protein: CASRGRGGVDKQYF.

The V gene is TRBV5-4, the J gene TRBJ1-2; D remains ambiguous. The V end lost 1 base, the J end lost 3 bases, and 10 bases lay between the germline ends. The germline V gene has CDR1 SGHNT and CDR2 YYREEE (reference sequence). This CDR3 is 14 amino acids long. CDR3: CASSLYSSDYGYTF. The DNA of the CDR3 is TGTGCCAGCAGCTTGTACAGTTCTGACTATGGCTACACCTTC.

The gene calls are TRBV2 and TRBJ1-2; 9 bases are a match to TRBD1. J gave up 12 bases and V 5 bases, and 13 bases lay outside the gene matches. CDR3 length equals 14 residues. In germline, CDR1 is SNHLY, CDR2 FYNNEI. CDR3 DNA: TGTGCCAGCAGTCGATCAGCCCGGACAGGGGCCCACACCTTC. As protein: CASSRSARTGAHTF. The whole variable domain, filled in from reference TRBV2 and TRBJ1-2, reads EPEVTQTPSHQVTQMGQEVILRCVPISNHLYFYWYRQILGQKVEFLVSFYNNEISEKSEIFDDQFSVERPDGSNFTLKIRSTKLEDSAMYFCASSRSARTGAHTFGSGTRLTVV.

This clonotype was recorded many times. The V and J genes are TRBV12-3 or TRBV12-4 and TRBJ2-7; TRBD2 matches at 9 bases. The CDR3 consists of 15 residues. J lost 0 bases, V lost 5 bases, and 5 bases had no gene match. CDR3 in DNA: TGTGCCAGCAGTAGGTTGGGACTAGCCTCCTACGAGCAGTACTTC. Amino acid sequence: CASSRLGLASYEQYF.

This clonotype was observed many times. J is TRBJ2-7 and V is TRBV2; D ambiguous. The CDR3 loop spans 14 amino acids. Trimming took 4 bases from V and 0 from J, leaving 10 bases between them. Germline CDR1 SNHLY, CDR2 FYNNEI. DNA of the CDR3: TGTGCCAGCAGTGGGGCCGAGAGCTCCTACGAGCAGTACTTC. Protein sequence: CASSGAESSYEQYF.